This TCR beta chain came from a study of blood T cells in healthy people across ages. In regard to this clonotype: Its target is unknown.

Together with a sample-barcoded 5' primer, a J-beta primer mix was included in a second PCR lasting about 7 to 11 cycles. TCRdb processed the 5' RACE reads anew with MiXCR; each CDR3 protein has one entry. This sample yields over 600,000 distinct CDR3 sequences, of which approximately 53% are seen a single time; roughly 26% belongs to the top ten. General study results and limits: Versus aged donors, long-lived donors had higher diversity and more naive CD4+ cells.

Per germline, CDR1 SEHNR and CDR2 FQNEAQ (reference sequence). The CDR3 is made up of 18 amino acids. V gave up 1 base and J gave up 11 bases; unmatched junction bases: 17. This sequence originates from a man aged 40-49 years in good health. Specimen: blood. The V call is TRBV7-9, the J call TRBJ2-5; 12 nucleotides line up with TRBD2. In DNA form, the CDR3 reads TGTGCCAGCAGCTTAGGGGGTAGCGGACTAGCGGGGATTGAGGAGCAGTACTTC. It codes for CASSLGGSGLAGIEEQYF.